This T cell receptor beta chain was recovered during a study of OX40 agonist ivuxolimab in advanced cancers. Method: immunoSEQ multiplex PCR; TCRdb's copy keeps in-frame clones and lacks some. The profile covers about 77,000 clones, with about 85% appearing a single time and roughly 0.66% taken by the ten largest. The sequenced sample was CD4+ or CD8+ T cells sorted from blood, obtained in a trial of the OX40 agonist ivuxolimab. The sequence was obtained from an adult with an advanced solid tumor such as melanoma, head and neck, liver or kidney cancer.

The CDR3 sequence is CASSRAANNEQFF. The CDR3 region has the DNA TGTGCCAGCAGTAGGGCAGCAAACAATGAGCAGTTCTTC. The chain links TRBV6-6 to TRBJ2-1; D not certain. Germline V CDR1 and CDR2: MNHNY, SVGAGI (reference sequence). CDR3 length: 13 amino acids. V was shortened by 5 bases and J by 5 bases, with 10 bases between the two germline ends.